The 5 T cell receptor beta chains presented below share a single source sample, sequenced in a study of blood T cell repertoires in COVID-19. Sequenced by immunoSEQ multiplex PCR; TCRdb stores in-frame clones only, minus some. This sample yields around 270,000 clones, of which 91% are seen a single time; approximately 2.6% belongs to the top ten. The material sequenced was peripheral blood. The receptor set was obtained from a person under 30 with COVID-19, enrolled during active disease.

This chain joins TRBV5-1 and TRBJ2-7; 10 nucleotides match TRBD2. CDR1 is SGHRS, CDR2 YFSETQ, per germline. V lost 0 bases to trimming and J lost 5 bases; unmatched junction nucleotides: 5. This CDR3 region has 15 residues. Here the CDR3 DNA reads TGCGCCAGCAGCTTGGGTCCAGCGGGAGGGAACGAGCAGTACTTC. Translating gives CASSLGPAGGNEQYF.

This chain connects TRBV27 to TRBJ2-7; TRBD1 aligns across 10 bases. Germline values: CDR1 MNHEY, CDR2 SMNVEV (reference sequence). The trim removed 5 bases at V and 2 bases at J, leaving 0 bases unmatched. The length of the CDR3 is 13 residues. This CDR3 reads CASSGQGAYEQYF. CDR3 nucleotides: TGTGCCAGCAGTGGACAGGGGGCCTACGAGCAGTACTTC.

This clone was observed a handful of times. The chain has TRBV10-2 and TRBJ2-7; 9 nucleotides match TRBD1. V lost 6 bases, J lost 5 bases, and 2 bases stayed unmatched. The V gene's germline CDR1 is WSHSY and CDR2 SAAADI. The CDR3 consists of 12 residues. CDR3 in amino acids: CASSGTGNEQYF. For the CDR3, the DNA is TGCGCCAGCAGCGGGACAGGGAACGAGCAGTACTTC.

The count of this clone is one. The V and J genes are TRBV19 and TRBJ1-5, with 10 bases aligning to TRBD1. CDR3 length: 14 amino acids. CDR1 is LNHDA and CDR2 is SQIVND in the germline V gene (reference sequence). The junction had 5 bases not matched to a gene; V was cut back by 5 bases and J by 7 bases. The CDR3: CASSPTGGRQPQHF. The CDR3 coding sequence is TGTGCCAGTAGTCCGACAGGGGGCCGGCAGCCCCAGCATTTT.

The chain recombines TRBV2 with TRBJ2-1, with 8 bases identical to TRBD1. Germline V gene sequence: CDR1 SNHLY, CDR2 FYNNEI. CDR3 length: 13 residues. V dropped 1 base and J dropped 8; count of bases not matched to a gene: 1. In DNA form, the CDR3 reads TGTGCCAGCAGTGAAGGGACAGGGCATGAGCAGTTCTTC. The encoded protein is CASSEGTGHEQFF.